Below, 30 T cell receptor beta chains from the same sample are listed, as sequenced in a study of blood T cell repertoires in COVID-19. Libraries were prepared by immunoSEQ multiplex PCR; TCRdb keeps only in-frame clonotypes and omits some of them. The repertoire has around 53,000 clones, about 83% of them found once; the top ten carry 4%. Sequenced sample: peripheral blood. Receptor source: a man aged 45-60 years with acute or convalescent COVID-19.

This chain connects TRBV19 to TRBJ2-2; perhaps TRBD1 as D (5 bases). V was shortened by 6 bases and J by 4 bases, with 12 bases between the two germline ends. Germline loops: CDR1 LNHDA, CDR2 SQIVND (reference sequence). The CDR3 covers 14 residues. DNA for the CDR3: TGTGCCAGTAGATCCCAGGGCGCCACCGGGGAGCTGTTTTTT. This encodes CASRSQGATGELFF.

The chain recombines TRBV11-2 with TRBJ2-5, with D maybe TRBD1 (5 bases). CDR1 is SGHAT and CDR2 is FQNNGV in the germline V gene. V lost 5 bases to trimming and J lost 7 bases, with 14 bases between them. CDR3 length: 13 residues. The CDR3 bases are TGTGCCAGCAGCCGTGGACAAAGGGGGACCCAGTACTTC. It encodes CASSRGQRGTQYF.

The chain couples TRBV9 to TRBJ1-3; D might be TRBD1 (6 bases). CDR1 is SGDLS and CDR2 is YYNGEE in the germline V gene. Trimming left V 0 bases short and J 8 bases short, with 12 bases between. The length of the CDR3 is 14 residues. The DNA for the CDR3 is TGTGCCAGCAGCGTAGTAACACAGGGAGACACCATATATTTT. Its protein is CASSVVTQGDTIYF.

The J gene is TRBJ2-3, the V gene TRBV5-1; perhaps TRBD2 as D (6 bases). This CDR3 region has 13 residues. V dropped 0 bases and J dropped 15 bases, with 17 bases sitting between them. CDR1 and CDR2 from the germline V gene are SGHRS and YFSETQ. CDR3 amino acids: CASSLGTNPVSYF. The CDR3 region has the DNA TGCGCCAGCAGCTTGGGGACTAACCCCGTTTCATATTTT.

CDR3 in DNA: TGTGCCAGCTCACCTGGGACAGGGTCTTACAATGAGCAGTTCTTC. It translates to CASSPGTGSYNEQFF. The rearrangement links TRBV18 to TRBJ2-1; 9 nucleotides align to TRBD1. The CDR3 spans 15 residues. Germline V gives CDR1 KGHSH, CDR2 LQKENI. The V and J ends lost 3 bases and 4 bases, in that order; junction bases with no gene match: 4.

The chain joins TRBV19 to TRBJ2-1; the D is unclear. V was cut by 11 bases and J by 7 bases, with 6 bases left in between. CDR1 is LNHDA and CDR2 is SQIVND in the germline V gene (reference sequence). The CDR3 is 9 amino acids. The CDR3 sequence is CAAGNEQFF. The CDR3 DNA sequence: TGTGCCGCCGGGAATGAGCAGTTCTTC.

The rearrangement uses TRBV5-4 and TRBJ2-3; TRBD2 agrees at 13 bases. V was pared by 4 bases and J by 1 base, with 9 bases of the junction left unmatched. This CDR3 region has 18 residues. CDR1 is SGHNT and CDR2 is YYREEE in the germline V gene (reference sequence). CDR3: CASSTGLAGERGTDTQYF. The CDR3, as DNA: TGTGCCAGCAGCACTGGACTAGCGGGGGAGAGGGGCACAGATACGCAGTATTTT.

The J gene is TRBJ1-5, the V gene TRBV24-1, with a weak D call TRBD1 (5 bases). The CDR3 is 17 amino acids. V lost 4 bases, J lost 4 bases, and 19 bases lay in between. Germline loops: CDR1 KGHDR, CDR2 SFDVKD. CDR3 region: CATSDSQLDSLNQPQHF. In DNA form, the CDR3 reads TGTGCCACCAGTGACTCCCAATTAGACAGCCTTAATCAGCCCCAGCATTTT.

This rearrangement joins TRBV12-3 or TRBV12-4 to TRBJ1-2; TRBD1 might be the D (6 bases). CDR3 length: 13 residues. The V gene lost 2 bases and the J gene lost 4 bases, with 8 bases spanning the gap. The CDR3 nucleotides read TGTGCCAGCAGTTTAACAGGGCTCTATGGCTACACCTTC. As protein: CASSLTGLYGYTF.

This clone turned up a few times. V is TRBV10-3 and J is TRBJ1-5, with D uncertain. Germline lookup yields CDR1 ENHRY and CDR2 SYGVKD. CDR3 length equals 13 residues. V was pared by 11 bases and J by 1 base, with 12 bases between. The CDR3 here is CASRDLSNQPQHF. The DNA of the CDR3 is TGTGCCTCCCGAGATCTGAGCAATCAGCCCCAGCATTTT.

This rearrangement joins TRBV19 to TRBJ1-3, with 8 nucleotides matching TRBD1. V dropped 5 bases and J dropped 0; count of bases not matched to a gene: 12. The CDR3 length is 18 residues. The germline gives CDR1 LNHDA, CDR2 SQIVND (reference sequence). The CDR3 spells CASSLRGLLTSSGNTIYF. CDR3 coding DNA: TGTGCCAGTAGTCTCAGGGGGCTCCTAACCAGCTCTGGAAACACCATATATTTT.

This clone showed up just a few times. J is TRBJ2-7 and V is TRBV12-5; tentative D call: TRBD1 (6 bases). V was shortened by 8 bases and J by 5 bases, with 13 bases between the two germline ends. Germline-derived CDR1 and CDR2 are LGHNT and FRNRAP. The CDR3 is made up of 12 amino acids. CDR3 sequence: CASRGSSNEQYF. The CDR3 region has the DNA TGTGCTAGTAGGGGGTCTAGTAACGAGCAGTACTTC.

The CDR3 DNA is TGTGCCAGCAGCTTACAACAGGGCCCGGGGGAGACCCAGTACTTC. It specifies CASSLQQGPGETQYF. The gene calls are TRBV7-8 and TRBJ2-5, with D perhaps TRBD1 (6 bases). The CDR3 is 15 amino acids. Between the trimmed V and J ends, which lost 2 bases and 5 bases, there was a span of 15 bases. Germline CDR1 SGHVS, CDR2 FQNEAQ. Based on the CDR3 plus reference TRBV7-8 and TRBJ2-5, the full variable domain is GAGVSQSPRYKVAKRGQDVALRCDPISGHVSLFWYQQALGQGPEFLTYFQNEAQLDKSGLPSDRFFAERPEGSVSTLKIQRTQQEDSAVYLCASSLQQGPGETQYFGPGTRLLVL.

The genes are TRBV6-5 and TRBJ1-2; D is undetermined. The CDR3 extends over 16 amino acids. V lost 1 base to trimming and J lost 2 bases, with 14 bases between them. From germline, CDR1 is MNHEY and CDR2 SVGAGI. The CDR3 spells CASSYLGVDGNYGYTF. CDR3 bases: TGTGCCAGCAGTTACTTGGGAGTCGACGGCAACTATGGCTACACCTTC.

The chain recombines TRBV5-1 with TRBJ2-3, with 8 bases that match TRBD1. V gave up 4 bases and J gave up 0 bases; unmatched junction bases: 7. Per germline, CDR1 SGHRS and CDR2 YFSETQ. The CDR3 consists of 16 residues. The CDR3 protein is CASSSDRGTSTDTQYF. The CDR3 DNA reads TGCGCCAGCAGCAGTGACAGGGGAACTAGCACAGATACGCAGTATTTT.

The rearrangement joins TRBV30 to TRBJ1-1; no firm D call. Germline loops: CDR1 GTSNPN, CDR2 SVGIG (reference sequence). V lost 1 base, J lost 5 bases, and 11 bases lay in between. The CDR3 sequence is 13 residues long. The CDR3 region has the DNA TGTGCCTGGAGTGCCCAGGAAGAAACTGAAGCTTTCTTT. The encoded protein is CAWSAQEETEAFF. The full variable domain, completed using reference TRBV30 and TRBJ1-1, is SQTIHQWPATLVQPVGSPLSLECTVEGTSNPNLYWYRQAAGRGLQLLFYSVGIGQISSEVPQNLSASRPQDRQFILSSKKLLLSDSGFYLCAWSAQEETEAFFGQGTRLTVV.

The J gene is TRBJ1-1, the V gene TRBV30; 9 bases are a match to TRBD1. CDR1 and CDR2 from the germline V gene are GTSNPN and SVGIG (reference sequence). The CDR3 sequence is 15 residues long. V shed 0 bases and J 5 bases; nucleotides not matched to a gene: 7. The CDR3 spells CAWSVPDRGKTEAFF. As DNA, the CDR3 is TGTGCCTGGAGTGTCCCGGACAGGGGAAAAACTGAAGCTTTCTTT.

The V call is TRBV5-1, the J call TRBJ2-3; D is unresolved. Looked up from germline, CDR1 is SGHRS and CDR2 is YFSETQ. CDR3 length equals 13 residues. V lost 4 bases and J lost 3, with 9 bases in between. The chain's CDR3 is CASSRRWTDTQYF. CDR3 sequence (DNA): TGCGCCAGCAGCCGCAGGTGGACAGATACGCAGTATTTT.

The chain recombines TRBV14 with TRBJ1-2; TRBD1 is a possible D gene (6 bases). In germline, CDR1 is SGHDN, CDR2 FVKESK. V shed 2 bases and J shed 8 bases, with 12 bases lying between them. CDR3 size: 13 residues. The CDR3, as DNA: TGTGCCAGCAGCCAATTCAACAGGGAGGGCTACACCTTC. Translating it yields CASSQFNREGYTF.

V gene TRBV9 combines with J gene TRBJ1-1, with 9 bases matching TRBD1. Germline V CDR1 and CDR2: SGDLS, YYNGEE. CDR3 length: 19 residues. Trimming at V came to 4 bases and at J to 6 bases, leaving 22 bases not matched to a gene. The CDR3 loop reads CASSPRASTGGIKSAEAFF. DNA of the CDR3: TGTGCCAGCAGCCCTAGGGCCTCGACAGGGGGTATTAAGAGCGCTGAAGCTTTCTTT.

The chain joins TRBV7-9 to TRBJ1-1; perhaps TRBD1 as D (6 bases). V was pared by 5 bases and J by 8 bases, with 18 bases between. Germline lookup yields CDR1 SEHNR and CDR2 FQNEAQ (reference sequence). The CDR3 has 14 residues. The CDR3 nucleotides read TGTGCCAGCAGCCTCCTGGGGGCGGGGGCCGAAGCTTTCTTT. Protein product: CASSLLGAGAEAFF.

This clone came up a few times. CDR3: CASSLGTVNYEQYF. DNA for the CDR3: TGCGCCAGCAGCTTGGGGACAGTGAACTACGAGCAGTACTTC. The chain combines TRBV5-1 with TRBJ2-7, with D tentatively TRBD1 (6 bases). Germline assignment: CDR1 SGHRS and CDR2 YFSETQ. The CDR3 spans 14 residues. The ends were cut back, 0 bases at V and 3 bases at J, with 10 bases in the middle.

The CDR3 protein is CASRKTGEDYGYTF. The CDR3 DNA follows: TGTGCCAGTAGAAAGACAGGGGAGGACTATGGCTACACCTTC. V is TRBV19 and J is TRBJ1-2; 8 positions match TRBD1. The V segment lost 6 bases and the J segment 3 bases; nucleotides outside the gene matches: 6. The CDR3 consists of 14 residues. The germline gives CDR1 LNHDA, CDR2 SQIVND (reference sequence).

This sequence joins TRBV25-1 and TRBJ1-2; unclear D gene. The germline V gene has CDR1 MGHDK and CDR2 SYGVNS. V lost 8 bases and J 5 bases, leaving 6 bases between the germline ends. The CDR3 length is 10 residues. CDR3 nucleotides: TGTGCCAGCTACTTTTATGGCTACACCTTC. This sequence encodes CASYFYGYTF.

This chain joins TRBV7-8 and TRBJ1-2; 7 nucleotides agree with TRBD1. This CDR3 is built from 14 residues. Germline CDR1 reads SGHVS; CDR2 reads FQNEAQ. The trim removed 0 bases at V and 6 bases at J, leaving 4 bases unmatched. For the CDR3, the DNA is TGTGCCAGCAGCTTAGCAAGGGGGCGGAATGGCTACACCTTC. Translating gives CASSLARGRNGYTF.

The chain links TRBV6-7 to TRBJ2-6; TRBD2 matches at 8 bases. TRBV6-7 is flagged as an ORF with uncertain function. V trimming: 2 bases; J trimming: 2 bases; junction bases outside the gene matches: 8. The CDR3 is 18 amino acids. CDR3 sequence reads: CASSYVGLVLPGANVLTF. CDR3 bases: TGTGCCAGCAGTTACGTGGGACTAGTCCTCCCTGGGGCCAACGTCCTGACTTTC.

This chain joins TRBV3-1 (or the pseudogene TRBV3-2) and TRBJ2-3, with 12 bases that match TRBD2. Per germline, CDR1 LGHDT and CDR2 YNNKEL (reference sequence). V shed 3 bases and J 2 bases; nucleotides not matched to a gene: 6. The CDR3 is made up of 17 amino acids. The CDR3 loop reads CASSHRLAGANTDTQYF. As DNA, the CDR3 is TGTGCCAGCAGCCATCGACTAGCGGGGGCCAACACAGATACGCAGTATTTT.

The CDR3 sequence: CANRKTSGGPKDTQYF. The CDR3, as DNA: TGTGCCAACAGGAAGACTAGCGGGGGGCCGAAAGATACGCAGTATTTT. This chain joins TRBV2 and TRBJ2-3, with 13 bases lining up with TRBD2. The ends lost 10 bases at V and 5 bases at J; junction bases unmatched: 12. This CDR3 spans 16 amino acids. Germline V gene sequence: CDR1 SNHLY, CDR2 FYNNEI.

In DNA form, the CDR3 reads TGTGCCAGCAGCTTGGGACAGGTATCTAATTCACCCCTCCACTTT. Its translation is CASSLGQVSNSPLHF. The rearrangement joins TRBV5-6 to TRBJ1-6; weak D call: TRBD1 (6 bases). This CDR3 spans 15 amino acids. The V end was cut by 0 bases, the J end by 6 bases, with 10 bases between. Germline CDR1 SGHDT, CDR2 YYEEEE.

The chain combines TRBV21-1 with TRBJ2-7; no check of the table's D call, TRBD2, against the DNA was made. TRBV21-1 is marked as a pseudogene. The CDR3 contains 11 residues. CDR3 protein: CPERDSYEQYF. CDR3 in DNA: TGCCCAGAGCGCGATTCCTACGAGCAGTACTTC.